What follows are 12 T cell receptor beta chains derived from one specimen sequenced in a study of tumor-infiltrating lymphocytes in primary liver carcinoma. Co-extracted RNA and DNA came from about 20-30 mg of unsorted bulk tissue. Making TCR beta cDNA involved approximately 510 ng total RNA and a constant-region primer. TCR beta libraries came from three nested multiplex PCR rounds using slightly modified ARM-PCR. Forward primers for TRBV1-TRBV30 and a C-beta reverse primer served the first two PCR rounds, at approximately 10 cycles each. From the multiplex PCR reads, TCRdb called clonotypes with MiXCR, one entry per CDR3 protein. The sample includes 80,000 or so distinct CDR3 sequences, 71% seen only once; the top ten take approximately 14%. Sequences were obtained from liver tumor tissue from sampling region 4. The subset here: tumor region T4, right-lateral pole. All receptors come from an older woman with primary liver carcinoma and hepatitis B virus infection.

CDR3 nucleotides: TGTGCCAGCAGTTTACAGGGGGTGGCCTATAATTCACCCCTCCACTTT. The encoded protein is CASSLQGVAYNSPLHF. This rearrangement joins TRBV6-5 to TRBJ1-6; TRBD1 matches 8 bases. The V gene end was trimmed by 4 bases and the J gene end by 2 bases; junction bases not matched to a gene: 4. The CDR3 spans 16 residues. CDR1 is MNHEY, CDR2 SVGAGI, per germline.

This clonotype was observed a handful of times. A read error may produce the germline difference seen at one junction end. The chain combines TRBV28 with TRBJ2-7; D remains unclear. CDR3 length: 14 amino acids. Per the germline V gene, CDR1 is MDHEN and CDR2 is SYDVKM. The CDR3 DNA reads as TGTGCCACCGTCAGAGGAACTCTACGGAACGAGCAGTGTTTC. This translates into CATVRGTLRNEQCF. Combining the CDR3 with reference TRBV28 and TRBJ2-7 gives the whole variable domain DVKVTQSSRYLVKRTGEKVFLECVQDMDHENMFWYRQDPGLGLRLIYFSYDVKMKEKGDIPEGYSVSREKKERFSLILESASTNQTSMYLCATVRGTLRNEQCFGPGTRLTVT.

With respect to this clonotype: A read error may explain this, as a much larger clone is one base away. No conserved phenylalanine or tryptophan is present at the end of the CDR3, so a read error is the likely explanation. V and J are TRBV7-9 and TRBJ2-1; the D gene is possibly TRBD2 (5 bases). Germline CDR1 reads SEHNR; CDR2 reads FQNEAQ (reference sequence). V gave up 1 base and J gave up 9 bases, with 13 bases separating them. CDR3 length: 14 residues. The CDR3 DNA reads TGTGCCAGCAGCTTAGGAGGATCCCGGGGTGAGCAGTTCTTA. It is translated as CASSLGGSRGEQFL.

The chain links TRBV6-2 or TRBV6-3 to TRBJ2-1, with 8 bases fitting TRBD1. The trim removed 9 bases at V and 6 bases at J, leaving 10 bases unmatched. The length of the CDR3 is 14 residues. Germline assignment: CDR1 MNHEY and CDR2 SVGEGT. CDR3 coding DNA: TGTGCCAGTAGACCCGACAGGGGTTTCAATGAGCAGTTCTTC. Residues: CASRPDRGFNEQFF.

This clonotype turned up a few times. Just one base apart from a much larger clone, this may be a read error. The V call is TRBV6-5, the J call TRBJ2-7; no clear D. This CDR3 is 15 amino acids long. Germline CDR1 is MNHEY and CDR2 is SVGAGI. V was cut by 6 bases and J by 2 bases, with 17 bases left in between. CDR3 in amino acids: CASSFLQAPPYEQYF. Here the CDR3 DNA reads TGTGCCAGCAGCTTTCTACAAGCACCCCCCTACGAGCAGTACTTC.

This clonotype appeared once. One end of the junction fails to match germline, which may point to a read error. This chain joins TRBV11-2 and TRBJ1-1, with D perhaps TRBD1 (5 bases). The CDR3 extends over 12 amino acids. The germline gives CDR1 SGHAT, CDR2 FQNNGV. In DNA form, the CDR3 reads TGTGTCAGCAGCTCTAAACAGGCTGGATCTTTCTTT. Amino acid sequence: CVSSSKQAGSFF. The whole variable domain, filled in from reference TRBV11-2 and TRBJ1-1, reads EAGVAQSPRYKIIEKRQSVAFWCNPISGHATLYWYQQILGQGPKLLIQFQNNGVVDDSQLPKDRFSAERLKGVDSTLKIQPAKLEDSAVYLCVSSSKQAGSFFGQGTRLTVV.

The chain joins TRBV20-1 to TRBJ1-2; 9 bases agree with TRBD1. Trimming at V came to 8 bases and at J to 5 bases, leaving 15 bases not matched to a gene. Germline CDR1 and CDR2: DFQATT and SNEGSKA (reference sequence). The CDR3 runs 15 residues. The CDR3 spells CSTPEGGGQGYGYTF. CDR3 nucleotides: TGCAGTACTCCAGAGGGAGGTGGACAGGGGTATGGCTACACCTTC.

For this clonotype: In this CDR3 the conserved last residue, phenylalanine or tryptophan, is missing, so a read error is likely. The V gene is TRBV11-2, the J gene TRBJ2-2; weak D call: TRBD2 (5 bases). The germline V gene encodes CDR1 SGHAT and CDR2 FQNNGV. V lost 10 bases to trimming and J lost 8 bases, with 17 bases between them. This CDR3 has 13 amino acids. The CDR3 DNA reads TGTGCCACGAGCTTAGGTAGGACTGGGGAGCTGTTTTGT. Translating gives CATSLGRTGELFC.

This clonotype was seen a single time. The rearrangement uses TRBV11-3 and TRBJ2-5; TRBD2 is a possible D gene (6 bases). The CDR3 has 13 residues. CDR1 is SGHNT and CDR2 is YENEEA in the germline V gene. For the CDR3, the DNA is TGTACTAGCAGCTTTGTGAACCAAGAGACCCAGTACTTC. It is translated as CTSSFVNQETQYF.

Worth noting for this clonotype: The CDR3 ends on some other residue instead of the conserved phenylalanine or tryptophan, so this is likely a read error. The DNA is left out, because the CDR3 cannot be placed on it with certainty; the CDR3 is given as TCRdb lists it. The CDR3 region is CASSSGLAGPDTQHL. V is TRBV11-2 and J is TRBJ2-3; the D call in the table, TRBD2, was not verified against the DNA. In germline, CDR1 is SGHAT, CDR2 FQNNGV. The CDR3 region is 15 residues in length, termini included.

In this sample, this clonotype turned up many times. The chain joins TRBV6-1 to TRBJ2-2, with D unclear. V was pared by 4 bases and J by 0 bases, with 9 bases between. The CDR3 length is 15 residues. Germline loops: CDR1 MNHNS, CDR2 SASEGT. DNA of the CDR3: TGTGCCAGCAGTGGTCGGGCCGCGAACACCGGGGAGCTGTTTTTT. Protein product: CASSGRAANTGELFF.

A note on this clonotype: Since a much larger clone is just one base distant, this may be a read error. The chain links TRBV5-1 to TRBJ2-7, with D uncertain. Germline CDR1 SGHRS, CDR2 YFSETQ. CDR3 size: 15 residues. The V end was cut by 4 bases, the J end by 5 bases, with 19 bases between. The CDR3 spells CASSGRYYGLHEQYF. The CDR3 bases are TGCGCCAGCAGCGGCCGGTACTACGGCCTCCACGAGCAGTACTTC.